This T cell receptor (beta chain) was recorded in a study of monozygotic twins with inflammatory bowel disease. The template-switching step introduced UMIs that carried a 6-nucleotide sample barcode. cDNA encoding TCRalpha and TCRbeta underwent two nested PCRs of around 15 and 10 cycles, each of which was followed by bead purification. TCRdb derives one entry per CDR3 protein from the 5' RACE reads, leaving out DNA. In total, the table holds fewer than 350,000 distinct CDR3 sequences. CDR1 PRHDT and CDR2 FYEKMQ come from the germline V gene (reference sequence). The CDR3 is 12 amino acids. Of note for this clonotype: The target antigen is unknown.

Whole-study results and caveats: A lone strong IBD-associated signal or clonotype found no support. Lower TCRbeta diversity (inverse Simpson) was seen in IBD patients than in healthy co-twins.

The receptor comes from a human donor with ulcerative colitis or Crohn's disease, or a healthy co-twin of an affected twin (not recorded which). Specimen: blood. The V and J genes are TRBV13 and TRBJ2-1. CDR3 amino acids: CASSSDWDEQFF. The entire variable domain, with the rest obtained from reference TRBV13 and TRBJ2-1, is as follows: AAGVIQSPRHLIKEKRETATLKCYPIPRHDTVYWYQQGPGQDPQFLISFYEKMQSDKGSIPDRFSAQQFSDYHSELNMSSLELGDSALYFCASSSDWDEQFFGPGTRLTVL.